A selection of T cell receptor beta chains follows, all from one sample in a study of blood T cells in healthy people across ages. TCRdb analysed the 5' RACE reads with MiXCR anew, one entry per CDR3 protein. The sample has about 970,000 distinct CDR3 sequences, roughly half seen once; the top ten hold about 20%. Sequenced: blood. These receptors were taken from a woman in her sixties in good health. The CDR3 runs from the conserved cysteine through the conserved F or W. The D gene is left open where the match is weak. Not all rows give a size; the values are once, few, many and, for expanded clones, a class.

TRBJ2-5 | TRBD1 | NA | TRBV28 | TGTGCCAGCAGTTCCCGGGACAGCCTCCAAGAGACCCAGTACTTC | CASSSRDSLQETQYF
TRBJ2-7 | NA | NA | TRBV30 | TGTGCCGGGGGCCGGACTGTCTACGAGCAGTACTTC | CAGGRTVYEQYF
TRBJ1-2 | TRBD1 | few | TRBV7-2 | TGTGCCAGCAGCGCGCCGTCCGGGACAGGAATGGTTGGCTACACCTTC | CASSAPSGTGMVGYTF
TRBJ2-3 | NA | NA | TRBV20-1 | TGCAGTGCAGAAAGGGATTCGGCAGATACGCAGTATTTT | CSAERDSADTQYF
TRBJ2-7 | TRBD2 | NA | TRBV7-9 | TGTGCCAGCAGCACCTGGGACTACGGGCAGTACTTC | CASSTWDYGQYF
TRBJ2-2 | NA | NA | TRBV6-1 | TGTGCCAGCAAGGGAGAGACGAACACCGGGGAGCTGTTTTTT | CASKGETNTGELFF
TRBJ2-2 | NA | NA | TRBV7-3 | TGTGCCAGCAGCTTAACACCTTCCGGGGAGCTGTTTTTT | CASSLTPSGELFF
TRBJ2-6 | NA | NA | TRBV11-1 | TGTGCCAGCAGCTTTCACAGGGGGGGCTCAGGGGCCAACGTCCTGACTTTC | CASSFHRGGSGANVLTF
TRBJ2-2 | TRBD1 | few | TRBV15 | TGTGCCACCAGCCAAGACAGGGGGAACACCGGGGAGCTGTTTTTT | CATSQDRGNTGELFF
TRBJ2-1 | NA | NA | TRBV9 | TGTGCCAGCAGCTTCCGGGAACGAGGGGATTATGAGCAGTTCTTC | CASSFRERGDYEQFF
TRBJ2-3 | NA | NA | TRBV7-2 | TGTGCCAGCAGCCCGGGGGTACGGCTCCTCGCAGATACGCAGTATTTT | CASSPGVRLLADTQYF
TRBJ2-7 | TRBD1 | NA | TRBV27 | TGTGCCAGCAGTAGCCCCGGGACAGGGATCCACGAGCAGTACTTC | CASSSPGTGIHEQYF
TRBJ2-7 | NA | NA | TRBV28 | TGTGCCAGCAGGGCCCCCAGCTCCTACGAGCAGTACTTC | CASRAPSSYEQYF
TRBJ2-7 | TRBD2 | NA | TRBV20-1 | TGCAGTGCTGTCCCCACTAGCGGTACGTTCTACGAGCAGTACTTC | CSAVPTSGTFYEQYF
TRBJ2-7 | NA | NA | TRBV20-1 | TGCAGTGCCCCGCCACCCTTAAATTTGCGTGAGCAGTACTTC | CSAPPPLNLREQYF
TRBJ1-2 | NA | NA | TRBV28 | TGTGCCGTAATTAGGGACCACTATGGCTACACCTTC | CAVIRDHYGYTF
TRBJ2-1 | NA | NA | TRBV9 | TGTGCCAGCAGCGTGGGCGGGGTATACAATGAGCAGTTCTTC | CASSVGGVYNEQFF
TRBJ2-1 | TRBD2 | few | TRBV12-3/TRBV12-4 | TGTGCCAGCAGTTTATTTAGCGGGAGACGGTACAATGAGCAGTTCTTC | CASSLFSGRRYNEQFF
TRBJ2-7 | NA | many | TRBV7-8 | TGTGCCAGCAGCCCGGGTTGGGGGAATCCACACGAGCAGTACTTC | CASSPGWGNPHEQYF
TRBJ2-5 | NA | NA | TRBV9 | TGTGCCAGCAGCGTAGACCCTACAGGAGGGACCCAGTACTTC | CASSVDPTGGTQYF
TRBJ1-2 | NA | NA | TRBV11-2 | TGTGCCAGCCGCTTAGTTGGGGGCGTTTATGGCTACACCTTC | CASRLVGGVYGYTF
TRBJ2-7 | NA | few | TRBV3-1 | TGTGCCAGCAGCCAGGGGCAGGCGTATCTACGCGAGCAGTACTTC | CASSQGQAYLREQYF
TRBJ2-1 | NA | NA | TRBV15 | TGTGCCACCAGCAGAGATACAGGGTCCTACAATGAGCAGTTCTTC | CATSRDTGSYNEQFF
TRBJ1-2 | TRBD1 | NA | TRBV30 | TGTGCCTGGGAGACAGGGGTTGGCTATGGCTACACCTTC | CAWETGVGYGYTF
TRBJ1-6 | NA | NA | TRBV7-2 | TGTGCCAGCGCTCTAACTTTCAGGGCACCCCTCCACTTT | CASALTFRAPLHF
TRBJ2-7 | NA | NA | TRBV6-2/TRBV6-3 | TGTGCCAGCAGTCACTCCAGCGGCCCCTCAGACGAGCAGTACTTC | CASSHSSGPSDEQYF
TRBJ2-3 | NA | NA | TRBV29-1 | TGCAGCGCCCGCCCCTCCGACACAGATACGCAGTATTTT | CSARPSDTDTQYF
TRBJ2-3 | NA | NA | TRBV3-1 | TGTGCCAGCAGGATCAGAGGCAAAGGAACGCAGTATTTT | CASRIRGKGTQYF
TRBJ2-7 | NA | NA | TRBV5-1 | TGCGCCAGCAGCCACCCCGAAGCAGACAACTACGAGCAGTACTTC | CASSHPEADNYEQYF
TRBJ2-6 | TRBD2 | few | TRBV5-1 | TGCGCCAGCAGCTTGGCCAAGGGTAGCGGGAACCGGGCCAACGTCCTGACTTTC | CASSLAKGSGNRANVLTF
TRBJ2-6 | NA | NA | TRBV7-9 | TGTGCCAGCAGTGTAACCGGGACTTTAGGCTCTGGGGCCAACGTCCTGACTTTC | CASSVTGTLGSGANVLTF
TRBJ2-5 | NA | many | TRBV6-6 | TGTGCCAGCAGTTACGGGGGAGGAGAGACCCAGTACTTC | CASSYGGGETQYF
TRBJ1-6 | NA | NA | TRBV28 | TGTGCCAGCAGTCCCTCCGGCAGGGAGGGATCACCCCTCCACTTT | CASSPSGREGSPLHF
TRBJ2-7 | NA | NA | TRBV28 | TGTGCCCACAGGAGCTACGAGCAGTACTTC | CAHRSYEQYF
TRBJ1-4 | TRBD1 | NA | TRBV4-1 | TGCGCCAGCAGACCCTTGGGGACAGGGAGAAGCGAAAAACTGTTTTTT | CASRPLGTGRSEKLFF
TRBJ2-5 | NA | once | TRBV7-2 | TGTGCCAGCAGCCTAACCAGGGGTAACCAGTACTTC | CASSLTRGNQYF
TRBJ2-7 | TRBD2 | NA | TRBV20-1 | TGCAGTGCTAGAGCGGCTAGCGGGGTCTCCTACGAGCAGTACTTC | CSARAASGVSYEQYF
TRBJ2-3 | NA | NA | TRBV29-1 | TGCAGCGTTTACACCACTCGGGATACGCAGTATTTT | CSVYTTRDTQYF
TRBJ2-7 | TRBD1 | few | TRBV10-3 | TGTGCCATCAGTGCCCCGGACAGGCGACCCTACGAGCAGTACTTC | CAISAPDRRPYEQYF
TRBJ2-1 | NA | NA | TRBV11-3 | TGTGCCAGCAGCTTAAGTGGGTGGGAGCAGTTCTTC | CASSLSGWEQFF
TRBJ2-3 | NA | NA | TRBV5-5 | TGTACCAGCAGCTTGGAATGGGGGTCAGATACGCAGTATTTT | CTSSLEWGSDTQYF
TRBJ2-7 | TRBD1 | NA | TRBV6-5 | TGTGCCAGCAGTTACTCAAACAGGGGGCACTACGAGCAGTACTTC | CASSYSNRGHYEQYF
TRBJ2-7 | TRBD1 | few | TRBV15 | TGTGCCACCACCCAGACAGGGGCAGCCTACGAGCAGTACTTC | CATTQTGAAYEQYF